Listed below are T cell receptor beta chains from one sample, sequenced in a study of cytomegalovirus exposure and HLA in healthy donors. This table comes from immunoSEQ multiplex PCR, and its TCRdb copy is limited to in-frame clones, with some not included. The data show about 210,000 clones, under 85% seen once. The sequencing input was PBMCs. The receptors stem from a woman in her 50s in good health and CMV-seropositive. Both conserved end residues are part of each CDR3. The D gene is left open where the match is weak. Part of the rows lack a size; the others show once, few, many or a class for expanded clones.

abundance: .
len: 15
v_gene: TRBV7-2
j_gene: TRBJ1-5
d_gene: .
CDR3nt: TGTGCCAGCAGCTTAGTGAGGAATAGCAATCAGCCCCAGCATTTT
CDR3aa: CASSLVRNSNQPQHF

abundance: .
len: 15
v_gene: TRBV28
j_gene: TRBJ1-1
d_gene: TRBD1
CDR3nt: TGTGCCAGCATCGAGGCAGGGGGCATGAACACTGAAGCTTTCTTT
CDR3aa: CASIEAGGMNTEAFF

abundance: .
len: 14
v_gene: TRBV30
j_gene: TRBJ1-3
d_gene: .
CDR3nt: TGTGCCTGGAGTGTACGAGGGGGAGGAAACACCATATATTTT
CDR3aa: CAWSVRGGGNTIYF

abundance: once
len: 18
v_gene: TRBV18
j_gene: TRBJ1-5
d_gene: .
CDR3nt: TGTGCCAGCTCACCTGGGGTTGGCAGGGGAAATAGCAATCAGCCCCAGCATTTT
CDR3aa: CASSPGVGRGNSNQPQHF

abundance: many
len: 15
v_gene: TRBV7-2
j_gene: TRBJ2-7
d_gene: TRBD1
CDR3nt: TGTGCCAGCAGCTTAGGGGGACAGGGGAGAGGCGAGCAGTACTTC
CDR3aa: CASSLGGQGRGEQYF

abundance: .
len: 14
v_gene: TRBV5-6
j_gene: TRBJ2-7
d_gene: .
CDR3nt: TGTGCCAGCAGCTTAATTGGGAGCTCCTACGAGCAGTACTTC
CDR3aa: CASSLIGSSYEQYF

abundance: .
len: 17
v_gene: TRBV7-6
j_gene: TRBJ2-1
d_gene: TRBD2
CDR3nt: TGTGCCAGCAGCCCAGGGCCAGCGGGGGTGGGATACAATGAGCAGTTCTTC
CDR3aa: CASSPGPAGVGYNEQFF

abundance: .
len: 15
v_gene: TRBV5-1
j_gene: TRBJ2-1
d_gene: .
CDR3nt: TGCGCCAGCAGCTTGGTTGCCGGGAACTACAATGAGCAGTTCTTC
CDR3aa: CASSLVAGNYNEQFF

abundance: few
len: 17
v_gene: TRBV4-3
j_gene: TRBJ1-5
d_gene: TRBD1
CDR3nt: TGCGCCAGCAGCCAAGATCGGGCTACGACAGGGCTTCAGCCCCAGCATTTT
CDR3aa: CASSQDRATTGLQPQHF

abundance: .
len: 14
v_gene: TRBV27
j_gene: TRBJ2-5
d_gene: TRBD2
CDR3nt: TGTGCCAGCAGTCCGCAAGCGGGGCCAGAGACCCAGTACTTC
CDR3aa: CASSPQAGPETQYF

abundance: .
len: 14
v_gene: TRBV10-3
j_gene: TRBJ1-1
d_gene: TRBD1
CDR3nt: TGTGCCATCAGCCAGGACAGGATGAACACTGAAGCTTTCTTT
CDR3aa: CAISQDRMNTEAFF

abundance: few
len: 14
v_gene: TRBV7-2
j_gene: TRBJ1-4
d_gene: .
CDR3nt: TGTGCCAGCAGCCTAGGGGGGGACAATGAAAAACTGTTTTTT
CDR3aa: CASSLGGDNEKLFF

abundance: .
len: 15
v_gene: TRBV19
j_gene: TRBJ1-1
d_gene: TRBD1
CDR3nt: TGTGCCAGTAGTATAACGACAGGGGCGAACACTGAAGCTTTCTTT
CDR3aa: CASSITTGANTEAFF

abundance: .
len: 15
v_gene: TRBV27
j_gene: TRBJ1-5
d_gene: TRBD1
CDR3nt: TGTGCCAGCAGTTTAGGACAGGGGGTTGGTCAGCCCCAGCATTTT
CDR3aa: CASSLGQGVGQPQHF

abundance: few
len: 15
v_gene: TRBV5-1
j_gene: TRBJ2-7
d_gene: .
CDR3nt: TGCGCCAGCAGCCTAAACACGAGGGCGTTGTACGAGCAGTACTTC
CDR3aa: CASSLNTRALYEQYF

abundance: .
len: 17
v_gene: TRBV9
j_gene: TRBJ2-4
d_gene: .
CDR3nt: TGTGCCAGCAGCGTAACTGCGGGATCCCTAGCCAAAAACATTCAGTACTTC
CDR3aa: CASSVTAGSLAKNIQYF

abundance: once
len: 14
v_gene: TRBV9
j_gene: TRBJ2-5
d_gene: TRBD2
CDR3nt: TGTGCCAGCAGCGTAGGTGGGGAGGGGGAGACCCAGTACTTC
CDR3aa: CASSVGGEGETQYF

abundance: .
len: 17
v_gene: TRBV5-1
j_gene: TRBJ1-4
d_gene: TRBD1
CDR3nt: TGCGCCAGCAGCTCCTACCCCCGGACAGGGGTAGGGGAAAAACTGTTTTTT
CDR3aa: CASSSYPRTGVGEKLFF

abundance: .
len: 14
v_gene: TRBV27
j_gene: TRBJ2-7
d_gene: .
CDR3nt: TGTGCCAGCAGTCCCAGCGAGGTAGATGGCGAGCAGTACTTC
CDR3aa: CASSPSEVDGEQYF

abundance: .
len: 16
v_gene: TRBV19
j_gene: TRBJ2-1
d_gene: .
CDR3nt: TGTGCCAGTAGTATAGTTTCAGGGAACCTGAGGAATGAGCAGTTCTTC
CDR3aa: CASSIVSGNLRNEQFF

abundance: .
len: 17
v_gene: TRBV18
j_gene: TRBJ1-6
d_gene: .
CDR3nt: TGTGCCAGCTCACCCAAGAAGGGGCGCCCCTATAATTCACCCCTCCACTTT
CDR3aa: CASSPKKGRPYNSPLHF

abundance: .
len: 15
v_gene: TRBV5-1
j_gene: TRBJ2-5
d_gene: .
CDR3nt: TGCGCCAGCAGCTTGGGGGGCGGGGATCAAGAGACCCAGTACTTC
CDR3aa: CASSLGGGDQETQYF

abundance: once
len: 14
v_gene: TRBV6-5
j_gene: TRBJ2-1
d_gene: TRBD2
CDR3nt: TGTGCCAGCAGCCGGACTAGCGGGGGCCATAGGGAGTTCTTC
CDR3aa: CASSRTSGGHREFF

abundance: once
len: 17
v_gene: TRBV7-2
j_gene: TRBJ2-5
d_gene: TRBD2
CDR3nt: TGTGCCAGCAGCTTAGGATCCCTAGCGGGGACACAAGAGACCCAGTACTTC
CDR3aa: CASSLGSLAGTQETQYF

abundance: .
len: 13
v_gene: TRBV6-4
j_gene: TRBJ2-2
d_gene: .
CDR3nt: TGTGCCAGCAGCCCCCAGAACACCGGGGAGCTGTTTTTT
CDR3aa: CASSPQNTGELFF

abundance: .
len: 16
v_gene: TRBV7-9
j_gene: TRBJ1-6
d_gene: TRBD1
CDR3nt: TGTGCCAGCAGCTTCCTTTCGAGGGGGCCAGATTCACCCCTCCACTTT
CDR3aa: CASSFLSRGPDSPLHF

abundance: .
len: 15
v_gene: TRBV5-1
j_gene: TRBJ2-3
d_gene: TRBD1
CDR3nt: TGCGCCAGCAGCTTAAGACAGGGAGTTACAGATACGCAGTATTTT
CDR3aa: CASSLRQGVTDTQYF

abundance: .
len: 13
v_gene: TRBV5-8
j_gene: TRBJ2-7
d_gene: .
CDR3nt: TGTGCCAGCAGCCTGTCGGGGTTCTACGAGCAGTACTTC
CDR3aa: CASSLSGFYEQYF

abundance: few
len: 14
v_gene: TRBV7-9
j_gene: TRBJ1-1
d_gene: TRBD1
CDR3nt: TGTGCCAGCAGCCAACAGGGGATTGGCACTGAAGCTTTCTTT
CDR3aa: CASSQQGIGTEAFF

abundance: once
len: 15
v_gene: TRBV6-5
j_gene: TRBJ1-5
d_gene: .
CDR3nt: TGTGCCAGCAGTAAAGACAGCTTAACGATTCAGCCCCAGCATTTT
CDR3aa: CASSKDSLTIQPQHF

abundance: .
len: 14
v_gene: TRBV19
j_gene: TRBJ2-5
d_gene: .
CDR3nt: TGTGCCAGTAGTATACGGGACTTTCAAGAGACTCAGTACTTC
CDR3aa: CASSIRDFQETQYF

abundance: .
len: 13
v_gene: TRBV29-1
j_gene: TRBJ2-1
d_gene: .
CDR3nt: TGCAGCGTTGAAGCGACCAGGGAGGATGAGCAGTTCTTC
CDR3aa: CSVEATREDEQFF

abundance: once
len: 15
v_gene: TRBV28
j_gene: TRBJ1-2
d_gene: .
CDR3nt: TGTGCCAGCAGGAACTCGCGAAACTCTAACTATGGCTACACCTTC
CDR3aa: CASRNSRNSNYGYTF

abundance: .
len: 13
v_gene: TRBV6-1
j_gene: TRBJ1-2
d_gene: .
CDR3nt: TGTGCCAGCAGCGCCAGAGGCAACTATGGCTACACCTTC
CDR3aa: CASSARGNYGYTF

abundance: .
len: 14
v_gene: TRBV28
j_gene: TRBJ1-1
d_gene: .
CDR3nt: TGTGCCAGCAGTTTAGCGGGGACCCGGGCTGAAGCTTTCTTT
CDR3aa: CASSLAGTRAEAFF

abundance: once
len: 15
v_gene: TRBV5-6
j_gene: TRBJ2-7
d_gene: TRBD1
CDR3nt: TGTGCCAGCAGGAAAACCGGGACAGGACGCTACGAGCAGTACTTC
CDR3aa: CASRKTGTGRYEQYF